This T cell receptor beta chain was sequenced in a study of blood T cell repertoires in COVID-19. Clones were read by immunoSEQ multiplex PCR, and TCRdb kept only the in-frame ones, dropping some. The sample carries about 52,000 clones, roughly 88% recorded once. Germline V gives CDR1 SGHTA, CDR2 FQGTGA. The CDR3 is 19 amino acids. The junction had 17 bases not matched to a gene; V was cut back by 5 bases and J by 5 bases. The TCR was taken from a human donor in a cohort sampled during active COVID-19. Source material: peripheral blood. This sequence joins TRBV7-3 and TRBJ2-1; TRBD2 agrees at 11 bases. The CDR3 DNA reads TGTGCCAGCAGCCGAGTAGGGTTCGGGACTAGCGGATTTAACAATGAGCAGTTCTTC. Translating gives CASSRVGFGTSGFNNEQFF.